The subject of this entry is one T cell receptor beta chain. This sample was included in a study of blood T cell repertoires in COVID-19. On the study more broadly: The samples span acute and convalescent COVID-19 from the United States, Italy and Spain. PBMCs, B-cell-depleted T cells, or T cells were the source of the cDNA or gDNA that made up the material.

This CDR3 comprises 15 residues. The ends lost 3 bases at V and 4 bases at J; junction bases unmatched: 9. CDR1 and CDR2 from the germline V gene are MGHRA and YSYEKL. Recruited during active infection, patients (from Seattle) were subsequently followed longitudinally. In the authors' workflow: By means of reference gene primer amplification, nucleated cell counts were estimated. Generated by immunoSEQ multiplex PCR, the TCRdb table keeps only in-frame clones and is missing some. V, J and clone size are taken as reported in that table, and D and trimming were inferred from the DNA itself. The sample yields roughly 29,000 clones, approximately 85% seen once.

J is TRBJ2-7 and V is TRBV4-1; 7 positions match TRBD1. This TCR came from a woman aged 80 or over with COVID-19, enrolled during active disease. Source material: peripheral blood. The CDR3 region has the DNA TGCGCCAGCAGCCAGCCCGGGACAGCGGCTTACGAGCAGTACTTC. Its translation: CASSQPGTAAYEQYF.